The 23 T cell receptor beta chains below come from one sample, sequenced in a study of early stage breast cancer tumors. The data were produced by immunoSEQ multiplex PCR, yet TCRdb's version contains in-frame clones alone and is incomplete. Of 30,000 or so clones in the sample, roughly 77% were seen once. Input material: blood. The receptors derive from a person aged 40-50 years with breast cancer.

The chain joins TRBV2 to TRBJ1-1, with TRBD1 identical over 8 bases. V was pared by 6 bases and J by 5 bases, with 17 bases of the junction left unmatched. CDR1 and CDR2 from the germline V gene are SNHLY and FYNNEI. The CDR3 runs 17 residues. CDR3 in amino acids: CASRESKNGGQVTEAFF. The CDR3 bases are TGTGCCAGCAGGGAAAGTAAAAACGGGGGACAGGTTACTGAAGCTTTCTTT.

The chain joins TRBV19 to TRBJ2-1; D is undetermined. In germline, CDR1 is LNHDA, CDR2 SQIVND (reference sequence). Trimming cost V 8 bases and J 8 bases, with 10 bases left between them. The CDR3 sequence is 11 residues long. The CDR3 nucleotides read TGTGCCAGTCGAAGGGCTGATGAGCAGTTCTTC. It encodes CASRRADEQFF.

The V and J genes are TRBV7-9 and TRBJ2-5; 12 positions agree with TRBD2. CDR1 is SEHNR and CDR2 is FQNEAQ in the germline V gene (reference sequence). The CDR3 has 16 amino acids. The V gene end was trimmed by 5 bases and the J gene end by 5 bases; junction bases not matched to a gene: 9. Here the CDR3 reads CASSPRLAGELETQYF. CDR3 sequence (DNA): TGTGCCAGCAGCCCGCGACTAGCGGGAGAGTTGGAGACCCAGTACTTC.

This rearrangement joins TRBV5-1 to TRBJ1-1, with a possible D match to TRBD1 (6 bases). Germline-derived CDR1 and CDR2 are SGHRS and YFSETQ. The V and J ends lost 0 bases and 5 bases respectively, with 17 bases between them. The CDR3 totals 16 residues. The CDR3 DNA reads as TGCGCCAGCAGCTTGGGCAGCTTGGGGGCGGGAACTGAAGCTTTCTTT. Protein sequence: CASSLGSLGAGTEAFF.

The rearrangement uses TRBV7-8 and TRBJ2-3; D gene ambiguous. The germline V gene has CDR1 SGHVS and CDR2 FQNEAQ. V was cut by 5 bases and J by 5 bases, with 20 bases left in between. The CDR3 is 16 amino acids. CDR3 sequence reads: CASSPEVPRYGDTQYF. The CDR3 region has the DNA TGTGCCAGCAGCCCCGAAGTTCCTCGGTACGGAGATACGCAGTATTTT.

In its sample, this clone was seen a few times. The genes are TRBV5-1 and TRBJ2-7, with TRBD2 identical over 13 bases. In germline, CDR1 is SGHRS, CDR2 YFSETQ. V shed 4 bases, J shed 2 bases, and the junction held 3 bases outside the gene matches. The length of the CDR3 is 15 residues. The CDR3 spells CASSPTSGGPYEQYF. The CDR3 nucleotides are TGCGCCAGCAGCCCGACTAGCGGGGGGCCCTACGAGCAGTACTTC.

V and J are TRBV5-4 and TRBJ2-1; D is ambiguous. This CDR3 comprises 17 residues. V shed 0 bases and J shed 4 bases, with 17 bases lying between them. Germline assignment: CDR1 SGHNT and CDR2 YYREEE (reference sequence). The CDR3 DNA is TGTGCCAGCAGCTTGGGAGCTATTTCTGGGGTTTACAATGAGCAGTTCTTC. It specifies CASSLGAISGVYNEQFF.

CDR3 coding DNA: TGCGCCAGCAGCCAAGATCGGGATAGTTCAGATACGCAGTATTTT. It is translated as CASSQDRDSSDTQYF. The chain links TRBV4-3 to TRBJ2-3; possibly TRBD2 for D (5 bases). Looked up from germline, CDR1 is LGHNA and CDR2 is YSLEER. V was shortened by 0 bases and J by 4 bases, with 11 bases between the two germline ends. CDR3 size: 15 residues.

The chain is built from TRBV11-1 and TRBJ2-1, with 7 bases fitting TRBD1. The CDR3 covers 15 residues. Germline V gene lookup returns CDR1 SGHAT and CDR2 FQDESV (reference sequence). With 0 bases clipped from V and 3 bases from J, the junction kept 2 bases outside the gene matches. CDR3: CASSLAGGYYNEQFF. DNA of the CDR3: TGTGCCAGCAGCTTAGCAGGGGGCTACTACAATGAGCAGTTCTTC.

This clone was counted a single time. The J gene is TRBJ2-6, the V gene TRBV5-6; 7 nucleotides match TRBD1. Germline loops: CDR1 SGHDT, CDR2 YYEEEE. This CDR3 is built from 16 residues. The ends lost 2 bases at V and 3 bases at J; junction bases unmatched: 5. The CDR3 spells CASSLQGYVGANVLTF. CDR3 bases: TGTGCCAGCAGCTTACAGGGGTACGTTGGGGCCAACGTCCTGACTTTC.

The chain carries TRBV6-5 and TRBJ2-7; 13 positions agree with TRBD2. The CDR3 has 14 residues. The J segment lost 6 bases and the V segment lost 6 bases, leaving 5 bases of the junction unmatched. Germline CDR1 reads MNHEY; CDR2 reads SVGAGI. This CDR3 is CASRLAGGPSEQYF. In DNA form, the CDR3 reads TGTGCCAGCAGACTAGCGGGAGGGCCTTCCGAGCAGTACTTC.

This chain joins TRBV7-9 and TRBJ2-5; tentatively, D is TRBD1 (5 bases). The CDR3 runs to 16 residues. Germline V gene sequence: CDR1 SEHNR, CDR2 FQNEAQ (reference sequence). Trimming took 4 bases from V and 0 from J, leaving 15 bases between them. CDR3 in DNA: TGTGCCAGCAGCTCAGGTGGGCAGGGCGACCAAGAGACCCAGTACTTC. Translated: CASSSGGQGDQETQYF.

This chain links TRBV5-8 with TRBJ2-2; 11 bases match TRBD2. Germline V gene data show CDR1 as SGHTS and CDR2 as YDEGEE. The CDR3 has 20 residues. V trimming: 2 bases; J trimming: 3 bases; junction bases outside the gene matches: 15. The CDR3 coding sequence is TGTGCCAGCAGCTTTGGTGGACTAGCGGGTTTTGTTGCCGACACCGGGGAGCTGTTTTTT. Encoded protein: CASSFGGLAGFVADTGELFF.

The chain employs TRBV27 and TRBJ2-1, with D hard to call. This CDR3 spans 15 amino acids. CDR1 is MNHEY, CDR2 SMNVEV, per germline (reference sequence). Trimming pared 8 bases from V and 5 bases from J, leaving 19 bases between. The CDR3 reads CASGLSLRHHNEQFF. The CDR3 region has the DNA TGTGCCAGCGGCCTTTCACTCCGACATCACAATGAGCAGTTCTTC.

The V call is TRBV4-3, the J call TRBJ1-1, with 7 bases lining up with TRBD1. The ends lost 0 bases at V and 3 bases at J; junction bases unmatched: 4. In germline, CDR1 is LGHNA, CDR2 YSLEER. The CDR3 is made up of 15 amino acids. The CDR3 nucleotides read TGCGCCAGCAGCCAAGATTCCAGGGGGGACACTGAAGCTTTCTTT. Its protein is CASSQDSRGDTEAFF.

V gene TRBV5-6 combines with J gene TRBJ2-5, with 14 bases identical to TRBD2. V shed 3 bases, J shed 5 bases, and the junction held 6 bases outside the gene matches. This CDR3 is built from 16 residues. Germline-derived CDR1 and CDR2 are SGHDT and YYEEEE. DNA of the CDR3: TGTGCCAGCAGCTGGGGACTAGCGGGAGTCCCCGAGACCCAGTACTTC. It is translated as CASSWGLAGVPETQYF.

This chain's CDR3 is CASSSGQISQETQYF. In DNA, the CDR3 is TGCGCCAGCAGCTCCGGACAGATATCTCAAGAGACCCAGTACTTC. The genes are TRBV5-1 and TRBJ2-5; D might be TRBD1 (6 bases). CDR1 SGHRS and CDR2 YFSETQ come from the germline V gene. Trimming shortened V by 3 bases and J by 2 bases, and 14 bases separated the two germline ends. CDR3 length: 15 amino acids. Variable domain in full (rest from reference TRBV5-1 and TRBJ2-5): KAGVTQTPRYLIKTRGQQVTLSCSPISGHRSVSWYQQTPGQGLQFLFEYFSETQRNKGNFPGRFSGRQFSNSRSEMNVSTLELGDSALYLCASSSGQISQETQYFGPGTRLLVL.

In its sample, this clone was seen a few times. This chain's CDR3 is CASSFYLGISPEYNEQFF. The CDR3, as DNA: TGTGCCAGCAGTTTTTATTTGGGGATTAGCCCCGAGTACAATGAGCAGTTCTTC. The rearrangement uses TRBV28 and TRBJ2-1, with unresolved D. This CDR3 contains 18 residues. The germline V gene encodes CDR1 MDHEN and CDR2 SYDVKM. The V end was cut by 3 bases, the J end by 4 bases, with 22 bases between.

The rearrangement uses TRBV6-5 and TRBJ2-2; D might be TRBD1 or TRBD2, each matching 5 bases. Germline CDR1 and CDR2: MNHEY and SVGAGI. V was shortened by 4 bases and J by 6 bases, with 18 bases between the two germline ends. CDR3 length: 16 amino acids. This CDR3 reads CASSWGPLMAPGELFF. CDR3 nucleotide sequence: TGTGCCAGCAGTTGGGGACCGCTCATGGCCCCCGGGGAGCTGTTTTTT.

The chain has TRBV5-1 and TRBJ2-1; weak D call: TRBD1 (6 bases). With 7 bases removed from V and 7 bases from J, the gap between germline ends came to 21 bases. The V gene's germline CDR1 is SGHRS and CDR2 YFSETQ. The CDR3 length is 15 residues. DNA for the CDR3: TGCGCCAGCGATACAGGGTCGGTGGGGAGTAATGAGCAGTTCTTC. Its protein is CASDTGSVGSNEQFF.

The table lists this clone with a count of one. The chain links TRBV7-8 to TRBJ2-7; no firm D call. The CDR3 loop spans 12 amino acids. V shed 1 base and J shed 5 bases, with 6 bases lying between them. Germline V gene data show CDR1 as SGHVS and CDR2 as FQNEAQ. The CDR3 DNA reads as TGTGCCAGCAGCTTAGATTTCGACGAGCAGTACTTC. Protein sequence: CASSLDFDEQYF.

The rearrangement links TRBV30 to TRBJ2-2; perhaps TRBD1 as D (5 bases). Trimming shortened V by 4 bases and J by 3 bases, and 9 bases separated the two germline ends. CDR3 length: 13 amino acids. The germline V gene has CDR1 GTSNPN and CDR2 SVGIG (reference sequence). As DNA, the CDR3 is TGTGCCTGGATAGAACAGGACACCGGGGAGCTGTTTTTT. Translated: CAWIEQDTGELFF.

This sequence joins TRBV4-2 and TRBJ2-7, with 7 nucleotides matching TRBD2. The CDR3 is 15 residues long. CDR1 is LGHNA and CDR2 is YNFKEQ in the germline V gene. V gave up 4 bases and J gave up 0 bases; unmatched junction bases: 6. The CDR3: CASSPNGGNSYEQYF. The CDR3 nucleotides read TGTGCCAGCAGCCCAAACGGGGGGAACTCCTACGAGCAGTACTTC.